This T cell receptor (beta chain) emerged from a study of T cell responses to AZD1222 COVID-19 vaccine. Study at large: Pooling covered second doses at about 4 or about 12 weeks.

On this clone: Its antigen remains unknown.

The study, taken as a whole, reports: Seropositive at baseline were only six AZD1222 recipients. A rise in Spike-specific TCR breadth and depth followed two AZD1222 doses.

Data came from immunoSEQ multiplex PCR; TCRdb stores just in-frame clones and leaves some out. The table lists 100,000 to 150,000 clones, roughly nine tenths of them singletons, with roughly a quarter in the top ten. Germline loops: CDR1 SGHVS, CDR2 FQNEAQ. The V and J ends lost 0 bases and 1 base, in that order; junction bases with no gene match: 5. The CDR3 has 17 amino acids. The V call is TRBV7-8, the J call TRBJ1-1, with 10 bases lining up with TRBD1. This TCR came from an adult in good health. Sequences were derived from peripheral blood, sampled on day 0 of AZD1222 vaccination. For the CDR3, the DNA is TGTGCCAGCAGCTTAGCTGGGACAGGGGTGAGGAACACTGAAGCTTTCTTT. Its translation: CASSLAGTGVRNTEAFF.